This T cell receptor beta chain was sequenced in a study of T cell repertoires in cytomegalovirus infection. TCRdb passed the reads through MiXCR, listing each CDR3 protein once. The top ten hold 9.5% to 13% of the sample, which has about 150,000 distinct CDR3 sequences, about 20% seen once. Germline values: CDR1 SQVTM, CDR2 ANQGSEA. The CDR3 runs 18 residues. The V end was cut by 0 bases, the J end by 0 bases, with 15 bases between. The receptor's source is a human donor in good health (CMV status not recorded). Some clones in this sample may be carry-over from other donors' samples. The specimen sequenced was PBMCs. This chain uses TRBV29-1 with TRBJ2-6, with a possible D match to TRBD1 (6 bases). CDR3 sequence (DNA): TGCAGCGTTGAAGACGGAGGACAGTTCTTCTCTGGGGCCAACGTCCTGACTTTC. This encodes CSVEDGGQFFSGANVLTF.